These T cell receptor beta chains were read from a single sample in a study of memory CD4+ T cells and cytomegalovirus serostatus. Assay used: immunoSEQ multiplex PCR; TCRdb lists only in-frame clones, some missing. The sample includes over 35,000 clones, 75% to 85% of them seen just once. Sequencing was carried out using memory CD4+ T cells from blood. The origin of the receptors is an adult in good health and CMV-seronegative. CDR3s include the opening cysteine and the closing phenylalanine or tryptophan. A D gene is named only where the DNA matches it firmly. Expanded clones are given a class, and other clones once, few, many or no size at all.

v_gene	abundance	d_gene	j_gene	CDR3nt	CDR3aa
TRBV5-5	NA	NA	TRBJ1-3	TGTGCCAGCACCCCCTTGGCGGGGAGCTCTGGAAACACCATATATTTT	CASTPLAGSSGNTIYF
TRBV6-4	NA	NA	TRBJ1-6	TGTGCCAGCAGTGAGCTTCAGGGGTCACCCCTCCACTTT	CASSELQGSPLHF
TRBV4-2	NA	NA	TRBJ2-4	TGTGCCAGCAGCCAAGATTCCGGGCGGGGGGGACAGGGTGGCATTCAGTACTTC	CASSQDSGRGGQGGIQYF
TRBV28	NA	NA	TRBJ2-7	TGTGCCAGCACGAGCGGTCCCTACGAGCAGTACTTC	CASTSGPYEQYF
TRBV30	NA	NA	TRBJ1-5	TGTGCCCTAAGTGAAGGGCCGGTCGGAGGACAGCCCCAGCATTTT	CALSEGPVGGQPQHF
TRBV4-3	NA	NA	TRBJ2-3	TGCGCCAGCAGCCAAGTTCCGACAGGGAGGGGTACAGATACGCAGTATTTT	CASSQVPTGRGTDTQYF
TRBV2	NA	TRBD1	TRBJ1-5	TGTGCCAGCAGTGAGTATCAGGGGGCGGGACAGCCCCAGCATTTT	CASSEYQGAGQPQHF
TRBV4-3	NA	TRBD1	TRBJ1-2	TGCGCCAGCAGCCTGACAGGGGGATCGTATGGCTACACCTTC	CASSLTGGSYGYTF
TRBV4-2	NA	NA	TRBJ1-1	TGTGCCAGCAGCCAAGAGACGGTTGGGGGGTTCGTCACTGAAGCCTTCTTT	CASSQETVGGFVTEAFF
TRBV7-9	NA	TRBD2	TRBJ2-2	TGTGCCAGCAGCCTAGCGGGCGGGAGTACCGGGGAGCTGTTTTTT	CASSLAGGSTGELFF
TRBV5-4	NA	TRBD1	TRBJ1-2	TGTGCCAGCAGCGCGGGACAGGGGAATGGCTACACCTTC	CASSAGQGNGYTF
TRBV10-3	NA	NA	TRBJ2-4	TGTGCCATCGAGGAGAGCCCCTCCAAAAACATTCAGTACTTC	CAIEESPSKNIQYF
TRBV30	medium-sized	TRBD1	TRBJ1-2	TGTGCCTGGAGAGAGCCGGGACAGCTACAATTGTGGGGCTACACCTTC	CAWREPGQLQLWGYTF
TRBV4-1	NA	NA	TRBJ2-2	TGCGCCAGCAGCCAAGAGGGGGTCGGGGAAGACACCGGGGAGCTGTTTTTT	CASSQEGVGEDTGELFF
TRBV7-9	NA	NA	TRBJ2-5	TGTGCCAGCAGCTTAATGGGGGAATATCGAGAGACCCAGTACTTC	CASSLMGEYRETQYF
TRBV5-1	NA	NA	TRBJ2-7	TGCGCCAGCAGCTGGGGGGCCCCGGCCGACAGGATTGGCTACGAGCAGTACTTC	CASSWGAPADRIGYEQYF
TRBV28	NA	NA	TRBJ2-2	TGTGTCAGCAGTTTCCCCTGGACAGAGAACACCGGGGAGCTGTTTTTT	CVSSFPWTENTGELFF
TRBV29-1	NA	TRBD1	TRBJ1-2	TGCAGCGTTTCAGGGGGCGGAGGTGGCTACACCTTC	CSVSGGGGGYTF
TRBV7-2	NA	NA	TRBJ1-1	TGTGCCAGCAGCTTAGCTGGGTTGAACACTGAAGCTTTCTTT	CASSLAGLNTEAFF
TRBV6-5	NA	NA	TRBJ1-2	TGTGCCAGCAGTTACTTACCAGGGTGGAATGGCTACACCTTC	CASSYLPGWNGYTF
TRBV28	NA	NA	TRBJ1-5	TGTGCCAGCATATCGAGCAATCAGCCCCAGCATTTT	CASISSNQPQHF
TRBV7-8	NA	NA	TRBJ1-2	TGTGCCAGCAGCCCACGGGGGGCCGAGGGCTACACCTTC	CASSPRGAEGYTF
TRBV7-9	NA	NA	TRBJ2-1	TGTGCCAGCAGCTTGTGGGTCGACAGTTCCTACAATGAGCAGTTCTTC	CASSLWVDSSYNEQFF
TRBV27	NA	NA	TRBJ1-4	TGTGCCAGCAGTCCCAGGGCCCCCCTGAAACTGTTTTTT	CASSPRAPLKLFF
TRBV5-1	NA	NA	TRBJ1-4	TGCGCCAGCAGTCAAACTCCCCTTGGGGGTTCGGGGGTGGCTAATGAAAAACTGTTTTTT	CASSQTPLGGSGVANEKLFF
TRBV18	NA	NA	TRBJ1-1	TGTGCCAGCTCACCTTCGGGGGGGACACGGGTCACTGAAGCTTTCTTT	CASSPSGGTRVTEAFF